The clone carrying this T cell receptor (beta chain) was detected a few times. The source of the sample is a study of T-cell reconstitution after alpha-beta-depleted transplantation in children. The CDR3 sequence is 13 residues long. From germline, CDR1 is SGDLS and CDR2 YYNGEE. The V and J ends lost 0 bases and 7 bases respectively, with 8 bases between them. The TCRbeta library incorporated unique molecular identifiers. TCRdb analysed the PCR reads with MiXCR anew, one entry per CDR3 protein. The sample holds roughly 610,000 distinct CDR3 sequences, roughly a tenth seen once. This specimen was PBMCs from the stem cell graft donor, taken from the stem cell graft. The genes are TRBV9 and TRBJ2-1, with no clear D. The source of this sequence is a human donor who donated a stem cell graft to a child with acute myeloid leukemia. CDR3 in DNA: TGTGCCAGCAGCGTAGACGTCGAGAATGAGCAGTTCTTC. It yields the protein CASSVDVENEQFF. Complete variable domain (other parts from reference TRBV9 and TRBJ2-1): DSGVTQTPKHLITATGQRVTLRCSPRSGDLSVYWYQQSLDQGLQFLIQYYNGEERAKGNILERFSAQQFPDLHSELNLSSLELGDSALYFCASSVDVENEQFFGPGTRLTVL.